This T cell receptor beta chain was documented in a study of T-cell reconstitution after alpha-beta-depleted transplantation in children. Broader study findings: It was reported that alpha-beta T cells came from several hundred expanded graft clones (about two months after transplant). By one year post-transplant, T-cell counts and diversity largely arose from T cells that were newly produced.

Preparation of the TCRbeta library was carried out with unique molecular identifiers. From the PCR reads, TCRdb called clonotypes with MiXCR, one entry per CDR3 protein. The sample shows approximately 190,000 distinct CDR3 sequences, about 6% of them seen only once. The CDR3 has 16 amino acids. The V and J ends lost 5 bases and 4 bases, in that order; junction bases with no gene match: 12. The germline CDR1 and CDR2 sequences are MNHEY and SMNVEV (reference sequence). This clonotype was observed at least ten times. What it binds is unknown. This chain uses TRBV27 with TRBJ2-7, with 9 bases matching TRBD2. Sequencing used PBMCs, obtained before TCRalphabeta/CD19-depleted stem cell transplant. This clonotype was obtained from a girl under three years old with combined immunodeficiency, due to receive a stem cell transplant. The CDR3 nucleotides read TGTGCCAGCAGTCCGAAGGCTAGCGGGAAGTTGTACGAGCAGTACTTC. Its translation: CASSPKASGKLYEQYF.